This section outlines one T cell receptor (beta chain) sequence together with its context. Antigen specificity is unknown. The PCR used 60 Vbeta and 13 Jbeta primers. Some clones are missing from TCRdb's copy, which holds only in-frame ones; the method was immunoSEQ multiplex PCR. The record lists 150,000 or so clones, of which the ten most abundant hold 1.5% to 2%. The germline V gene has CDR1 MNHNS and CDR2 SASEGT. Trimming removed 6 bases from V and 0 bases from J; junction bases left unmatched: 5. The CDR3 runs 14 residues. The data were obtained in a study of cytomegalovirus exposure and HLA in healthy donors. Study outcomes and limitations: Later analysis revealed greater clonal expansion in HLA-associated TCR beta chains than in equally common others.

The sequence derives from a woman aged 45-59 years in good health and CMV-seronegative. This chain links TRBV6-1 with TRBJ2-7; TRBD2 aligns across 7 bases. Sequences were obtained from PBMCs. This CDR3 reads CASRRGESSYEQYF. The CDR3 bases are TGTGCCAGCAGACGGGGGGAAAGCTCCTACGAGCAGTACTTC.